Listed here are 21 T cell receptor beta chains from one sample, sequenced in a study of spatial heterogeneity in lung cancer. TCRdb redid the calling of the 5' RACE reads with MiXCR, one entry per CDR3 protein. The sample lists more than 80,000 distinct CDR3 sequences; around 12% were seen once. The time point denotes: sample taken at primary tumor resection. Tumor, nontumor lung or frozen PBMC supplied whole RNA that was sequenced unsorted. The sample was PBMCs, taken at surgery. These receptors all stem from a male donor with early-stage non-small cell lung cancer.

This chain joins TRBV7-9 and TRBJ2-5, with D uncertain. The germline V gene has CDR1 SEHNR and CDR2 FQNEAQ (reference sequence). Trimming shortened V by 5 bases and J by 4 bases, and 14 bases separated the two germline ends. The CDR3 contains 14 residues. The CDR3: CASSRDLAVETQYF. CDR3 coding DNA: TGTGCCAGCAGCCGCGACCTGGCCGTAGAGACCCAGTACTTC.

In this sample, this clonotype is medium-sized. V is TRBV28 and J is TRBJ2-1; D is ambiguous. Germline V gene sequence: CDR1 MDHEN, CDR2 SYDVKM. V was clipped by 5 bases and J by 5 bases, with 4 bases between them. The CDR3 length is 11 residues. The CDR3 loop is CASSLNNEQFF. The CDR3 DNA reads TGTGCCAGCAGTCTAAACAATGAGCAGTTCTTC.

CDR3 sequence reads: CSARGELVYNEQFF. The CDR3 nucleotides are TGCAGTGCTAGGGGGGAGCTCGTCTACAATGAGCAGTTCTTC. The V call is TRBV20-1, the J call TRBJ2-1; possibly TRBD1 or TRBD2 for D (5 bases each). Trimming removed 3 bases at V and 3 bases at J, with 12 bases between. The V gene's germline CDR1 is DFQATT and CDR2 SNEGSKA (reference sequence). The CDR3 has 14 residues.

V usage is TRBV11-2 and J usage is TRBJ1-4; TRBD1 agrees at 12 bases. The CDR3 totals 18 residues. Germline V gene data show CDR1 as SGHAT and CDR2 as FQNNGV. Losses at the gene ends were 5 bases for V and 2 bases for J; bases not matched to a gene: 9. The CDR3 sequence is CASSTHRDRGPTNEKLFF. The DNA of the CDR3 is TGTGCCAGCAGCACCCACAGGGACAGGGGGCCCACTAATGAAAAACTGTTTTTT. The variable domain in full, completed from reference TRBV11-2 and TRBJ1-4, reads EAGVAQSPRYKIIEKRQSVAFWCNPISGHATLYWYQQILGQGPKLLIQFQNNGVVDDSQLPKDRFSAERLKGVDSTLKIQPAKLEDSAVYLCASSTHRDRGPTNEKLFFGSGTQLSVL.

The chain employs TRBV6-5 and TRBJ2-4; 8 bases agree with TRBD2. CDR3 length equals 15 residues. V dropped 6 bases and J dropped 5; count of bases not matched to a gene: 9. The germline V gene has CDR1 MNHEY and CDR2 SVGAGI. CDR3 in amino acids: CASSPDGGGQNIQYF. Here the CDR3 DNA reads TGTGCCAGCAGCCCCGACGGGGGGGGGCAAAACATTCAGTACTTC.

CDR3 amino acids: CASTSARGVRSNSPLHF. DNA of the CDR3: TGTGCCAGCACCTCAGCGCGGGGGGTTAGGAGTAATTCACCCCTCCACTTT. V and J are TRBV7-8 and TRBJ1-6; weak D call: TRBD1 (5 bases). Per the germline V gene, CDR1 is SGHVS and CDR2 is FQNEAQ. Trimming removed 7 bases at V and 6 bases at J, with 22 bases between. CDR3 length equals 17 residues.

The chain carries TRBV28 and TRBJ2-1; D gene unclear. This CDR3 has 16 residues. V was pared by 6 bases and J by 0 bases, with 15 bases between. Germline-derived CDR1 and CDR2 are MDHEN and SYDVKM. The CDR3 sequence is CASRKRLTSSYNEQFF. In DNA form, the CDR3 reads TGTGCCAGCAGAAAAAGGCTTACGAGCTCCTACAATGAGCAGTTCTTC.

The chain combines TRBV6-2 or TRBV6-3 with TRBJ2-1, with 10 nucleotides matching TRBD1. The junction had 12 bases not matched to a gene; V was cut back by 2 bases and J by 8 bases. The CDR3 runs to 17 residues. The germline gives CDR1 MNHEY, CDR2 SVGEGT. In DNA, the CDR3 is TGTGCCAGCAGTTACGTTTCTAGCGGACAGGGGGTCGATGAGCAGTTCTTC. It translates to CASSYVSSGQGVDEQFF.

Only a few counts were recorded for this clonotype. The V and J genes are TRBV4-3 and TRBJ2-7; D is uncertain. Trimming removed 2 bases from V and 3 bases from J, with 8 bases in between. The V gene's germline CDR1 is LGHNA and CDR2 YSLEER. The CDR3 is made up of 13 amino acids. The CDR3 DNA reads TGCGCCAGCAGCCAATGGTCCAACTACGAGCAGTACTTC. Its translation is CASSQWSNYEQYF.

This sequence joins TRBV28 and TRBJ1-4, with 8 bases lining up with TRBD1. Germline CDR1 MDHEN, CDR2 SYDVKM. This CDR3 is 17 amino acids long. V shed 5 bases, J shed 0 bases, and the junction held 8 bases outside the gene matches. The DNA for the CDR3 is TGTGCCAGCAGTCGACTTCCCAGGGGGCCAACTAATGAAAAACTGTTTTTT. It codes for CASSRLPRGPTNEKLFF.

The J gene is TRBJ1-1, the V gene TRBV5-4; possibly TRBD1 for D (5 bases). V was shortened by 4 bases and J by 2 bases, with 9 bases between the two germline ends. Germline assignment: CDR1 SGHNT and CDR2 YYREEE (reference sequence). This CDR3 is built from 13 residues. CDR3 region: CASSPGTNTEAFF. CDR3 nucleotide sequence: TGTGCCAGCAGCCCCGGGACTAACACTGAAGCTTTCTTT.

This clonotype was seen more than once but under ten times. This chain links TRBV12-3 or TRBV12-4 with TRBJ1-1; TRBD1 might be the D (6 bases). V dropped 8 bases and J dropped 4 bases, with 17 bases sitting between them. The CDR3 is 14 residues long. CDR3 coding DNA: TGTGCCAGCCGGGTGGCAAACAGGGTCACTGAAGCTTTCTTT. Residues: CASRVANRVTEAFF.

This clonotype was counted a few times. The rearrangement uses TRBV10-3 and TRBJ1-2, with unresolved D. Germline V gene lookup returns CDR1 ENHRY and CDR2 SYGVKD. V was shortened by 3 bases and J by 6 bases, with 17 bases between the two germline ends. The CDR3 is 15 amino acids. As DNA, the CDR3 is TGTGCCATCAGTGAAATAGAGACCCAAGGTCATGGCTACACCTTC. Amino acids: CAISEIETQGHGYTF.

This clonotype was seen ten or more times. The chain carries TRBV30 and TRBJ2-3; 9 nucleotides match TRBD1. Trimming removed 3 bases from V and 3 bases from J; junction bases left unmatched: 4. This CDR3 region has 14 residues. Germline V lookup: CDR1 GTSNPN, CDR2 SVGIG (reference sequence). The CDR3 nucleotides read TGTGCCTGGAGGGACAGGGGACGGACAGATACGCAGTATTTT. The encoded protein is CAWRDRGRTDTQYF.

This clonotype was picked up many times. The chain joins TRBV6-1 to TRBJ1-2; the D gene is possibly TRBD1 (5 bases). The CDR3 covers 15 residues. Trimming removed 7 bases from V and 3 bases from J, with 18 bases in between. Germline CDR1 and CDR2: MNHNS and SASEGT. The CDR3 nucleotides read TGTGCCAGCACCTTGACCAGGGAAGTAGACTATGGCTACACCTTC. Residues: CASTLTREVDYGYTF.

The chain recombines TRBV11-1 with TRBJ1-4, with 8 bases aligning to TRBD1. Germline V CDR1 and CDR2: SGHAT, FQDESV (reference sequence). Unmatched junction bases numbered 9, after V lost 5 bases and J lost 4 bases. This CDR3 has 16 amino acids. Here the CDR3 DNA reads TGTGCCAGCAGCCCTAACCGGGACAGGATTAATGAAAAACTGTTTTTT. Protein product: CASSPNRDRINEKLFF.

The V gene is TRBV5-1, the J gene TRBJ2-1; D unclear. Trimming stripped 0 bases from V and 8 bases from J, with 12 bases between. The CDR3 sequence is 14 residues long. Germline CDR1 is SGHRS and CDR2 is YFSETQ. CDR3 residues: CASSLVDPRDEQFF. The CDR3 DNA is TGCGCCAGCAGCTTGGTAGACCCTAGAGATGAGCAGTTCTTC.

This clonotype was recorded many times. J is TRBJ2-5 and V is TRBV5-1; D unclear. The CDR3 contains 12 residues. V gave up 0 bases and J gave up 5 bases, with 5 bases separating them. Germline V CDR1 and CDR2: SGHRS, YFSETQ. The CDR3 region has the DNA TGCGCCAGCAGCTTGGGTCTGGAGACCCAGTACTTC. Protein: CASSLGLETQYF.

This clonotype has a count of ten or more. The chain employs TRBV12-3 or TRBV12-4 and TRBJ2-2; D not certain. V lost 11 bases to trimming and J lost 3 bases, with 10 bases between them. CDR3 length equals 12 residues. CDR3 DNA: TGTGCCTGTAGGCAGCACACCGGGGAGCTGTTTTTT. Protein: CACRQHTGELFF.

This clonotype appeared many times. DNA for the CDR3: TGTGCCAGCAGCCTGGGACACTTCCAAGAGACCCAGTACTTC. Translating it yields CASSLGHFQETQYF. The genes are TRBV7-2 and TRBJ2-5; D perhaps matches TRBD1 (6 bases). The CDR3 has 14 residues. Germline CDR1 is SGHTA and CDR2 is FQGNSA. Trimming cost V 5 bases and J 1 base, with 11 bases left between them.

In this sample, this clonotype turned up a few times. The chain employs TRBV9 and TRBJ2-5; D remains ambiguous. The length of the CDR3 is 12 residues. The germline CDR1 and CDR2 sequences are SGDLS and YYNGEE. The V end lost 4 bases, the J end lost 4 bases, and 8 bases lay between the germline ends. CDR3 DNA: TGTGCCAGCAGCCCGGTAAGAGAGACCCAGTACTTC. It codes for CASSPVRETQYF.